This TCR beta chain was profiled in a study of blood T cell repertoires in COVID-19. At the level of the study: The samples span acute and convalescent COVID-19 from the United States, Italy and Spain. The cDNA or gDNA used as material had been derived from T cells, B-cell-depleted T cells, or PBMCs.

The CDR3 length is 18 residues. With 3 bases clipped from V and 0 bases from J, the junction kept 7 bases outside the gene matches. Germline lookup yields CDR1 ENHRY and CDR2 SYGVKD. Original methodology: Nucleated cell counts were estimated from reference gene primer amplification. Some clones are missing from TCRdb's copy, which holds only in-frame ones; the method was immunoSEQ multiplex PCR. That table gives V, J and clone size, and the DNA gave D and trimming. The sample carries around 50,000 clones, just over 90% recorded once. The chain uses TRBV10-3 and TRBJ2-1; 11 bases align to TRBD1. Sequencing input: peripheral blood. The sequence was obtained from a man aged 65 to 85 with acute or convalescent COVID-19. DNA of the CDR3: TGTGCCATCAGTGACAGGACAGGGGGCGAAAGCTCCTACAATGAGCAGTTCTTC. It translates to CAISDRTGGESSYNEQFF.